This TCR beta chain stems from a study of blood T cell repertoires in COVID-19 (TCRdb year 2020). Background for the entire study: Collaborator samples came from the United States, Italy and Spain and covered acute and convalescent phases of COVID-19. The prospective study material was composed of cDNA or gDNA derived from T cells, B-cell-depleted T cells, or PBMCs. Deeply sampled blood TCRbeta repertoires from subjects exposed to, actively infected with, or recovered from COVID-19 were included in the dataset. A freely available public database, intended as a resource for researchers studying the immune response to SARS-CoV-2, is where the repertoires were released. Samples came from the ongoing ImmuneRACE study (first 160 participants) plus 1,254 subjects from 6 global collaborators. The sample metadata nearly always contained a de-identified subject ID, COVID-19 status, age in years and sex. HLA class I and class II types, where available, came from metadata supplied by the sample provider rather than from assay-based typing. On the study overall, not on this receptor specifically: How much clinical and demographic metadata was included differed by source and by participant, and the metadata was provided uncurated.

Comment on this clone: What antigen it recognizes has not been identified. Base-call qualities are not available, and no considerably larger clone is one nucleotide away.

The immunoSEQ Assay, a bias-controlled multiplex PCR, was used to amplify TCRbeta CDR3 regions from genomic DNA. The authors' pipeline ran thus. Nucleated cell counts per sample were estimated from amplification of reference gene primers within the assay. To quantify the absolute abundance of each unique TCRbeta CDR3 rearrangement, sequence reads were collapsed and filtered. Productive Simpson clonality was computed per sample as the square root of Simpson's diversity index over productive rearrangements. Entries here come from immuneACCESS through TCRdb and include only in-frame sequences with V and J called. Some clones fail to appear in such tables; in the studies checked, an unresolved V gene covers under half of the shortfall, and the cause of the remainder is unknown. That table furnishes V, J and clone size, whereas the DNA furnished D and trimming. The sample table lists more than 250,000 clones, roughly 90% of them with a count of one. The ten largest make up approximately 1.5% of the sample.

Participants in the prospective study were aged about 18 to 90 years, lived in under 30 United States geographic areas, and enrolled through a virtual design. In the prospective study, cohorts were assigned on the basis of participant-reported clinical history obtained from a screening survey and a study questionnaire. In the prospective study, mobile phlebotomists collected whole blood, serum and a nasopharyngeal or oropharyngeal swab from each participant. Additional blood draws and questionnaires over an approximately 2-month period could optionally be provided by prospective study participants. Before DNA extraction, prospective study blood samples were shipped either frozen or at room temperature. A distance of 10 bases separates the germline ends of V and J, which lose 2 bases and 5 bases respectively. Taken from cysteine to phenylalanine, the CDR3 has 14 residues. Only the CDR3 portion is preserved as DNA: 42 bases, with reading frame beginning at the first base. The CDR1 and CDR2 encoded by the germline V gene are MNHEY and SVGEGT.

In this chain, TRBV6-2 or TRBV6-3 is recombined with TRBJ2-1; no D gene is confidently identified. The receptor comes from a woman younger than 35 with acute COVID-19. Material for sequencing was PBMCs or T cells enriched from blood (not recorded which). CDR3 protein: CASSYGNSNNEQFF. The sequence in DNA is TGTGCCAGCAGTTACGGTAATAGCAACAATGAGCAGTTCTTC.